The 28 T cell receptor beta chains below come from one sample, sequenced in a study of CD8 T cells in Susac syndrome. The RNA input was 0.5 to 1 ug, and it was reverse transcribed with random hexamers. Each CDR3 protein is one row after TCRdb ran MiXCR on the immunoSEQ multiplex PCR reads. The profile shows about 200,000 distinct CDR3 sequences, about 95% of them singletons. Sequenced: CD4+ T cells from PBMCs. The receptors were sampled from a human donor in good health.

In its sample, this clonotype was seen once. The junction shows a germline mismatch at one end, possibly a read error. The chain uses TRBV5-1 and TRBJ2-5, with D uncertain. This CDR3 has 13 amino acids. Looked up from germline, CDR1 is SGHRS and CDR2 is YFSETQ. The CDR3 here is CASSFSPEETRYF. The CDR3 bases are TGCGCCAGCAGCTTTTCTCCCGAGGAGACCCGGTACTTC.

The gene calls are TRBV30 and TRBJ2-2; D ambiguous. Germline V gives CDR1 GTSNPN, CDR2 SVGIG (reference sequence). This CDR3 comprises 13 residues. V was pared by 2 bases and J by 5 bases, with 9 bases between. The CDR3 DNA reads TGTGCCTGGAGTCAGGCCACAACCGGGGAGCTGTTTTTT. Translation: CAWSQATTGELFF.

This chain joins TRBV3-1 and TRBJ1-5; D may be TRBD1 (5 bases). Trimming removed 1 base from V and 5 bases from J, with 15 bases in between. The CDR3 is made up of 16 amino acids. CDR1 LGHDT and CDR2 YNNKEL come from the germline V gene (reference sequence). CDR3 nucleotide sequence: TGTGCCAGCAGCCAAGGGGAGGTAGAGGGGTATCAGCCCCAGCATTTT. Protein product: CASSQGEVEGYQPQHF.

This chain joins TRBV7-8 and TRBJ1-1; D perhaps matches TRBD1 (5 bases). V gave up 1 base and J gave up 8 bases, with 11 bases separating them. CDR3 length: 13 residues. Germline values: CDR1 SGHVS, CDR2 FQNEAQ. Written as DNA, the CDR3 is TGTGCCAGCAGCTTAGGGGGCACCACAGAAGCTTTCTTT. Residues: CASSLGGTTEAFF.

This sequence joins TRBV3-1 and TRBJ2-1; D may be TRBD1 (7 bases). Germline lookup yields CDR1 LGHDT and CDR2 YNNKEL (reference sequence). The V end lost 4 bases, the J end lost 6 bases, and 22 bases lay between the germline ends. The CDR3 extends over 17 amino acids. DNA for the CDR3: TGTGCCAGCAGCCCGACCCGAATGACTCAGGGGGGCAATGAGCAGTTCTTC. Its translation is CASSPTRMTQGGNEQFF.

This clonotype appeared a single time. The V and J genes are TRBV5-1 and TRBJ2-1; 10 nucleotides match TRBD1. This CDR3 region has 16 residues. The V gene end was trimmed by 0 bases and the J gene end by 6 bases; junction bases not matched to a gene: 6. Per germline, CDR1 SGHRS and CDR2 YFSETQ. The CDR3 loop is CASSLDRDRGFNEQFF. The CDR3 DNA is TGCGCCAGCAGCTTGGACCGGGACAGGGGTTTCAATGAGCAGTTCTTC.

This rearrangement joins TRBV30 to TRBJ1-1; D is ambiguous. The CDR3 contains 16 residues. The V gene's germline CDR1 is GTSNPN and CDR2 SVGIG (reference sequence). The V end was cut by 5 bases, the J end by 5 bases, with 24 bases between. Written as DNA, the CDR3 is TGTGCCTGGGGTGAAGAGGAGGGTATGGTAATGACTGAAGCTTTCTTT. Residues: CAWGEEEGMVMTEAFF.

V and J are TRBV29-1 and TRBJ2-3; D remains ambiguous. Per the germline V gene, CDR1 is SQVTM and CDR2 is ANQGSEA. There are 14 residues in the CDR3. The V end was cut by 3 bases, the J end by 6 bases, with 16 bases between. The CDR3 DNA reads TGCAGCGTTGACGGTGGGGTAGAAAGGGATACGCAGTATTTT. It codes for CSVDGGVERDTQYF.

The chain combines TRBV20-1 with TRBJ1-1; the D gene is possibly TRBD1 (6 bases). The CDR3 sequence is 14 residues long. CDR1 is DFQATT and CDR2 is SNEGSKA in the germline V gene (reference sequence). V lost 6 bases to trimming and J lost 1 base, with 15 bases between them. The CDR3 sequence is CSANRAAENTEAFF. The CDR3 DNA sequence: TGCAGTGCGAACAGGGCCGCAGAGAACACTGAAGCTTTCTTT.

On this clonotype: The junction does not match germline at one end; this may be a read error. The J gene is TRBJ2-3, the V gene TRBV7-2; 9 nucleotides match TRBD2. The length of the CDR3 is 16 residues. CDR1 is SGHTA, CDR2 FQGNSA, per germline. In DNA, the CDR3 is TGTGCCAGCAGCGTAGCATTAGCGGGGGCTACAGATACGCAGTATTTT. This encodes CASSVALAGATDTQYF.

V is TRBV6-6 and J is TRBJ2-5; a possible D gene is TRBD2 (6 bases). Per germline, CDR1 MNHNY and CDR2 SVGAGI (reference sequence). The CDR3 covers 14 residues. V was cut by 5 bases and J by 5 bases, with 15 bases left in between. CDR3 sequence: CASSTTGREETQYF. CDR3 coding DNA: TGTGCCAGCAGTACCACGGGACGGGAGGAGACCCAGTACTTC.

This sequence joins TRBV9 and TRBJ2-2, with 10 bases lining up with TRBD2. The germline V gene has CDR1 SGDLS and CDR2 YYNGEE. The CDR3 length is 15 residues. J was trimmed by 6 bases and V by 4 bases; bases with no gene match: 6. DNA for the CDR3: TGTGCCAGCAGCACTAGCGGGATTTCCCCCGGGGAGCTGTTTTTT. This sequence encodes CASSTSGISPGELFF.

The chain joins TRBV20-1 to TRBJ1-2; no clear D gene. V dropped 1 base and J dropped 3 bases, with 9 bases sitting between them. This CDR3 region has 13 residues. Germline CDR1 DFQATT, CDR2 SNEGSKA (reference sequence). In DNA, the CDR3 is TGCAGTGCTAGAGTTACGAGGGACTATGGCTACACCTTC. Translating it yields CSARVTRDYGYTF.

This chain connects TRBV5-1 to TRBJ1-5; 8 bases match TRBD1. Trimming cost V 0 bases and J 1 base; bases outside gene matches: 3. CDR3 size: 16 residues. In germline, CDR1 is SGHRS, CDR2 YFSETQ. The DNA for the CDR3 is TGCGCCAGCAGCTTGGGTCAGGGGGCCAGCAATCAGCCCCAGCATTTT. Its protein is CASSLGQGASNQPQHF.

The chain is built from TRBV29-1 and TRBJ1-2; no clear D. This CDR3 contains 12 residues. CDR1 and CDR2 (germline): SQVTM, ANQGSEA. V gave up 2 bases and J gave up 6 bases, with 10 bases separating them. This CDR3 reads CSVERVGDGYTF. CDR3 nucleotides: TGCAGCGTTGAAAGGGTTGGGGATGGCTACACCTTC.

This clonotype occurred once. The chain couples TRBV28 to TRBJ1-4; tentative D call: TRBD1 (5 bases). This CDR3 contains 14 residues. CDR1 is MDHEN and CDR2 is SYDVKM in the germline V gene. Between the trimmed V and J ends, which lost 4 bases and 8 bases, there was a span of 14 bases. CDR3 sequence: CASSSPGRGEKLFF. The CDR3 DNA reads as TGTGCCAGCAGTTCCCCAGGGCGGGGGGAAAAACTGTTTTTT.

This clonotype was recorded only once. V usage is TRBV11-2 and J usage is TRBJ1-6, with 8 bases that match TRBD1. Germline V gives CDR1 SGHAT, CDR2 FQNNGV. CDR3 length: 15 amino acids. J was trimmed by 8 bases and V by 4 bases; bases with no gene match: 7. The CDR3 is CASSWQGARDSPLHF. The CDR3 nucleotides are TGTGCCAGCAGCTGGCAGGGGGCGCGGGATTCACCCCTCCACTTT.

This chain links TRBV29-1 with TRBJ2-3, with D possibly matching TRBD1 (7 bases). The germline V gene encodes CDR1 SQVTM and CDR2 ANQGSEA. Trimming pared 4 bases from V and 3 bases from J, leaving 17 bases between. The CDR3 sequence is 15 residues long. CDR3 protein: CSVGTAAGQTDTQYF. The DNA of the CDR3 is TGCAGCGTTGGGACTGCTGCGGGACAGACAGATACGCAGTATTTT.

This chain connects TRBV12-3 or TRBV12-4 to TRBJ2-1; TRBD1 or TRBD2 may be the D gene (5 bases each). The CDR3 runs to 15 residues. The germline V and J ends were trimmed by 3 bases and 3 bases, with 12 bases remaining between them. The CDR3 reads CASSFGDGDYNEQFF. As DNA, the CDR3 is TGTGCCAGCAGTTTTGGGGACGGAGACTACAATGAGCAGTTCTTC.

This clonotype appeared once. The chain recombines TRBV24-1 with TRBJ1-1, with D possibly matching TRBD1 (6 bases). V gave up 6 bases and J gave up 4 bases, with 11 bases separating them. This CDR3 spans 13 amino acids. CDR1 and CDR2 from the germline V gene are KGHDR and SFDVKD. The DNA of the CDR3 is TGTGCCACCAGTACCCAGGGGAGCACTGAAGCTTTCTTT. Its protein product is CATSTQGSTEAFF.

The V call is TRBV20-1, the J call TRBJ2-6, with D possibly matching TRBD1 (5 bases). CDR3 length: 15 residues. The germline V gene encodes CDR1 DFQATT and CDR2 SNEGSKA (reference sequence). The ends were cut back, 0 bases at V and 1 base at J, with 7 bases in the middle. The chain's CDR3 is CSARDSGSGANVLTF. Written as DNA, the CDR3 is TGCAGTGCTAGAGATTCAGGGTCTGGGGCCAACGTCCTGACTTTC.

The chain recombines TRBV30 with TRBJ2-1, with TRBD2 as a possible D gene (6 bases). V lost 8 bases and J 4 bases, leaving 18 bases between the germline ends. Germline V gene lookup returns CDR1 GTSNPN and CDR2 SVGIG (reference sequence). The CDR3 spans 14 residues. CDR3 DNA sequence: TGTGCCCTCGGAGGGGCAGGGTGGTACAATGAGCAGTTCTTC. This encodes CALGGAGWYNEQFF.

The chain carries TRBV3-1 and TRBJ1-1; tentatively, D is TRBD1 (5 bases). With 5 bases removed from V and 1 base from J, the gap between germline ends came to 11 bases. This CDR3 is built from 14 residues. Germline V gene data show CDR1 as LGHDT and CDR2 as YNNKEL (reference sequence). CDR3 amino acids: CASSVWDGNTEAFF. Written as DNA, the CDR3 is TGTGCCAGCAGCGTTTGGGACGGGAACACTGAAGCTTTCTTT.

V usage is TRBV27 and J usage is TRBJ2-4, with 7 bases aligning to TRBD1. The CDR3 runs 14 residues. Germline V gives CDR1 MNHEY, CDR2 SMNVEV (reference sequence). J gave up 7 bases and V 5 bases, and 8 bases lay outside the gene matches. This CDR3 reads CASSLAGTVNIQYF. CDR3 in DNA: TGTGCCAGCAGTCTCGCCGGGACAGTTAACATTCAGTACTTC.

This clonotype occurred once. This rearrangement joins TRBV29-1 to TRBJ1-1; maybe TRBD1 (6 bases). The CDR3 is made up of 12 amino acids. V lost 6 bases, J lost 4 bases, and 12 bases lay in between. The germline V gene encodes CDR1 SQVTM and CDR2 ANQGSEA. The CDR3: CSVHRVVTEAFF. CDR3 in DNA: TGCAGCGTACACAGGGTCGTCACTGAAGCTTTCTTT. The full variable domain, rest sourced from reference TRBV29-1 and TRBJ1-1, is SAVISQKPSRDICQRGTSLTIQCQVDSQVTMMFWYRQQPGQSLTLIATANQGSEATYESGFVIDKFPISRPNLTFSTLTVSNMSPEDSSIYLCSVHRVVTEAFFGQGTRLTVV.

The rearrangement uses TRBV24-1 and TRBJ2-2, with TRBD2 identical over 12 bases. Germline trimming cut 7 bases from V and 7 bases from J; bases unmatched to any gene: 0. The germline V gene has CDR1 KGHDR and CDR2 SFDVKD. CDR3 length equals 13 residues. Here the CDR3 reads CATRGLAGGELFF. DNA of the CDR3: TGTGCCACCAGGGGACTAGCGGGCGGGGAGCTGTTTTTT.

This clonotype was detected only once. The chain combines TRBV2 with TRBJ1-5; D is uncertain. V lost 7 bases and J 1 base, leaving 11 bases between the germline ends. The CDR3 is 14 residues long. Germline lookup yields CDR1 SNHLY and CDR2 FYNNEI. The CDR3 DNA reads as TGTGCCAGCAATTCGTTTCGGAGCAATCAGCCCCAGCATTTT. Translating it yields CASNSFRSNQPQHF. Based on the CDR3 plus reference TRBV2 and TRBJ1-5, the full variable domain is EPEVTQTPSHQVTQMGQEVILRCVPISNHLYFYWYRQILGQKVEFLVSFYNNEISEKSEIFDDQFSVERPDGSNFTLKIRSTKLEDSAMYFCASNSFRSNQPQHFGDGTRLSIL.

There are a few counts of this clonotype. The J gene is TRBJ2-5, the V gene TRBV7-9; D gene uncertain. CDR1 is SEHNR and CDR2 is FQNEAQ in the germline V gene (reference sequence). Deletions cut 2 bases from V and 5 bases from J, with 3 bases between. The CDR3 runs 11 residues. The CDR3 loop is CASSLLETQYF. The CDR3, as DNA: TGTGCCAGCAGCTTATTGGAGACCCAGTACTTC. The complete variable domain, with remaining parts taken from reference TRBV7-9 and TRBJ2-5, reads DTGVSQNPRHKITKRGQNVTFRCDPISEHNRLYWYRQTLGQGPEFLTYFQNEAQLEKSRLLSDRFSAERPKGSFSTLEIQRTEQGDSAMYLCASSLLETQYFGPGTRLLVL.